A single sample gave rise to the 21 T cell receptor beta chains below, sequenced in a study of T-cell reconstitution after alpha-beta-depleted transplantation in children. Unique molecular identifiers were used to barcode this TCRbeta library. TCRdb redid the calling of the PCR reads with MiXCR, one entry per CDR3 protein. The table records some 130,000 distinct CDR3 sequences, 8.5% to 10% of them present only once. The specimen was PBMCs, mostly from graft donor cells, collected 180 days after TCRalphabeta/CD19-depleted stem cell transplant. These receptor sequences come from a girl less than two years old who had a stem cell transplant for combined immunodeficiency, so the T cells may come from the graft donor.

The V and J genes are TRBV12-3 or TRBV12-4 and TRBJ1-1; D gene uncertain. The V end was cut by 3 bases, the J end by 1 base, with 6 bases between. CDR3 size: 13 residues. The CDR3 DNA reads TGTGCCAGCAGTTTTAGCAGGAACACTGAAGCTTTCTTT. Translation gives CASSFSRNTEAFF.

The chain couples TRBV5-1 to TRBJ2-1, with 7 bases matching TRBD1. V lost 4 bases, J lost 4 bases, and 14 bases stayed unmatched. Germline loops: CDR1 SGHRS, CDR2 YFSETQ. This CDR3 has 17 amino acids. The CDR3 nucleotides read TGCGCCAGCAGCCTGTCCCCCGACAGGGTGGTGTACAATGAGCAGTTCTTC. As protein: CASSLSPDRVVYNEQFF.

This clonotype turned up a few times. V usage is TRBV11-3 and J usage is TRBJ2-5; tentative D call: TRBD2 (5 bases). Per germline, CDR1 SGHNT and CDR2 YENEEA. This CDR3 contains 13 residues. V was pared by 5 bases and J by 5 bases, with 12 bases between. The CDR3 loop reads CASSPPASETQYF. The CDR3 DNA follows: TGTGCCAGCAGCCCCCCGGCTAGCGAGACCCAGTACTTC.

This clonotype was found many times. V gene TRBV18 combines with J gene TRBJ2-3, with D perhaps TRBD1 or TRBD2 (5 bases each). There are 13 residues in the CDR3. V gave up 0 bases and J gave up 4 bases, with 5 bases separating them. Looked up from germline, CDR1 is KGHSH and CDR2 is LQKENI. The CDR3: CASSPPGADTQYF. CDR3 nucleotide sequence: TGTGCCAGCTCACCACCGGGGGCAGATACGCAGTATTTT.

The sample holds many counts of this clonotype. The chain links TRBV7-8 to TRBJ1-4; a possible D gene is TRBD1 (6 bases). The CDR3 runs 15 residues. The ends were cut back, 3 bases at V and 4 bases at J, with 12 bases in the middle. Germline lookup yields CDR1 SGHVS and CDR2 FQNEAQ. The CDR3, as DNA: TGTGCCAGCAGCTTGGGGGGCTCGTTTAATGAAAAACTGTTTTTT. It yields the protein CASSLGGSFNEKLFF.

This clonotype was seen a few times. The rearrangement uses TRBV25-1 and TRBJ1-4; D gene uncertain. CDR1 MGHDK and CDR2 SYGVNS come from the germline V gene. CDR3 length: 16 residues. V was pared by 1 base and J by 2 bases, with 11 bases between. The CDR3 protein is CASSESMGQTNEKLFF. CDR3 nucleotides: TGTGCCAGCAGTGAATCAATGGGTCAGACTAATGAAAAACTGTTTTTT.

A few counts support this clonotype. The chain combines TRBV18 with TRBJ2-2, with D unresolved. From germline, CDR1 is KGHSH and CDR2 LQKENI. The CDR3 spans 16 residues. The ends were cut back, 3 bases at V and 2 bases at J, with 13 bases in the middle. The DNA of the CDR3 is TGTGCCAGCTCACCTGGAACAGATCCTAACACCGGGGAGCTGTTTTTT. Translated: CASSPGTDPNTGELFF.

In this sample, this clonotype turned up a few times. The chain employs TRBV11-2 and TRBJ2-1; 9 positions match TRBD2. With V trimmed by 2 bases and J by 12 bases, 29 bases remained unmatched. Germline assignment: CDR1 SGHAT and CDR2 FQNNGV. The CDR3 runs 21 residues. The CDR3 DNA follows: TGTGCCAGCAGCTTATCCGGCCTCCGCCCGGGGGTAGGCGGGAGGGGGTCGGGGCAGTTCTTC. This codes for CASSLSGLRPGVGGRGSGQFF.

The chain links TRBV5-6 to TRBJ2-5, with 7 bases lining up with TRBD1. With 4 bases clipped from V and 5 bases from J, the junction kept 8 bases outside the gene matches. The CDR3 contains 14 residues. Germline V gene data show CDR1 as SGHDT and CDR2 as YYEEEE. This CDR3 is CASSDLGGAETQYF. CDR3 in DNA: TGTGCCAGCAGCGATTTAGGGGGCGCGGAGACCCAGTACTTC.

The gene calls are TRBV5-1 and TRBJ2-3; D gene ambiguous. Trimming pared 0 bases from V and 2 bases from J, leaving 10 bases between. The length of the CDR3 is 15 residues. Per the germline V gene, CDR1 is SGHRS and CDR2 is YFSETQ. CDR3 sequence (DNA): TGCGCCAGCAGCTTGGACGCCACGATCACAGATACGCAGTATTTT. Encoded protein: CASSLDATITDTQYF.

This clonotype showed up just a few times. The V call is TRBV12-3 or TRBV12-4, the J call TRBJ1-3, with no clear D. Trimming left V 1 base short and J 4 bases short, with 8 bases between. This CDR3 has 14 amino acids. CDR3 sequence (DNA): TGTGCCAGCAGTTTAGGGCTCCTAGGAAACACCATATATTTT. It yields the protein CASSLGLLGNTIYF.

This clonotype was seen repeatedly, ten times or more. This rearrangement joins TRBV5-1 to TRBJ2-1, with TRBD2 matching over 7 bases. Germline-derived CDR1 and CDR2 are SGHRS and YFSETQ. CDR3 length: 14 residues. With 4 bases clipped from V and 3 bases from J, the junction kept 4 bases outside the gene matches. The CDR3 coding sequence is TGCGCCAGCAGCCTCCGGGACTACTACAATGAGCAGTTCTTC. Translating gives CASSLRDYYNEQFF.

This clonotype was recorded a few times. V is TRBV7-8 and J is TRBJ2-2; TRBD2 agrees at 9 bases. Germline V gene sequence: CDR1 SGHVS, CDR2 FQNEAQ. The CDR3 loop spans 17 amino acids. V trimming: 2 bases; J trimming: 4 bases; junction bases outside the gene matches: 8. CDR3 sequence (DNA): TGTGCCAGCAGCTTATATAGCGGGGGAGATCCCACCGGGGAGCTGTTTTTT. It is translated as CASSLYSGGDPTGELFF.

Regarding this clonotype: This could be a read error, since a much larger clone is one nucleotide away. CDR3 DNA sequence: TGCGCCAGCAGCCAAGACGAGGTGTTCTACAATGACCAGTTCTTC. This gives the protein CASSQDEVFYNDQFF. The chain carries TRBV4-1 and TRBJ2-1; D is unresolved. The CDR3 is made up of 15 amino acids. Germline V lookup: CDR1 MGHRA, CDR2 YSYEKL.

The chain joins TRBV7-2 to TRBJ2-3, with 10 nucleotides matching TRBD2. The CDR3 has 16 amino acids. The V gene's germline CDR1 is SGHTA and CDR2 FQGNSA. V shed 3 bases and J 2 bases; nucleotides not matched to a gene: 5. The CDR3 is CASSFRTSGITDTQYF. DNA for the CDR3: TGTGCCAGCAGCTTTAGAACTAGCGGGATCACAGATACGCAGTATTTT.

This clonotype was seen more than once but under ten times. This sequence joins TRBV7-8 and TRBJ2-5; TRBD2 aligns across 7 bases. The CDR3 has 15 amino acids. CDR1 and CDR2 (germline): SGHVS, FQNEAQ. V lost 5 bases to trimming and J lost 3 bases; unmatched junction nucleotides: 9. The CDR3 DNA follows: TGTGCCAGCAGCCTTACGCTGCGGGGGAAAGAGACCCAGTACTTC. It yields the protein CASSLTLRGKETQYF.

The V call is TRBV6-1, the J call TRBJ2-5, with 13 bases lining up with TRBD2. The trim removed 6 bases at V and 1 base at J, leaving 5 bases unmatched. The CDR3 is 16 amino acids. Germline values: CDR1 MNHNS, CDR2 SASEGT. CDR3 nucleotides: TGTGCCAGCAGACGAACTAGCGGGGGGGCCCAAGAGACCCAGTACTTC. This sequence encodes CASRRTSGGAQETQYF.

There are many counts of this clonotype. This chain joins TRBV10-3 and TRBJ1-1, with TRBD1 matching 10 bases. CDR3 size: 14 residues. V dropped 6 bases and J dropped 5; count of bases not matched to a gene: 6. Germline V CDR1 and CDR2: ENHRY, SYGVKD. In nucleotides, the CDR3 is TGTGCCATCAGCCCCGGACAGGGGGGTACTGAAGCTTTCTTT. Translating it yields CAISPGQGGTEAFF.

This chain uses TRBV7-2 with TRBJ2-4; 7 bases are shared with TRBD2. Germline V gives CDR1 SGHTA, CDR2 FQGNSA. V trimming: 1 base; J trimming: 5 bases; junction bases outside the gene matches: 5. CDR3 length: 15 amino acids. Here the CDR3 DNA reads TGTGCCAGCAGCTTAGTGGGAGGGACCCAAAACATTCAGTACTTC. This translates into CASSLVGGTQNIQYF.

There are many counts of this clonotype. The genes are TRBV20-1 and TRBJ1-6; D is undetermined. Per germline, CDR1 DFQATT and CDR2 SNEGSKA (reference sequence). V dropped 2 bases and J dropped 9 bases, with 14 bases sitting between them. CDR3 size: 14 residues. This CDR3 reads CSARYRGGVSPLHF. CDR3 nucleotide sequence: TGCAGTGCTAGATATCGTGGCGGGGTTTCACCCCTCCACTTT.

This clonotype was picked up a small number of times. The chain employs TRBV20-1 and TRBJ2-1; 9 bases line up with TRBD2. The CDR3 has 14 residues. Germline trimming cut 7 bases from V and 4 bases from J; bases unmatched to any gene: 8. Germline assignment: CDR1 DFQATT and CDR2 SNEGSKA (reference sequence). Written as DNA, the CDR3 is TGCAGTGGGGAGCGGCGGGGGGGATACAATGAGCAGTTCTTC. Translated, it gives CSGERRGGYNEQFF.